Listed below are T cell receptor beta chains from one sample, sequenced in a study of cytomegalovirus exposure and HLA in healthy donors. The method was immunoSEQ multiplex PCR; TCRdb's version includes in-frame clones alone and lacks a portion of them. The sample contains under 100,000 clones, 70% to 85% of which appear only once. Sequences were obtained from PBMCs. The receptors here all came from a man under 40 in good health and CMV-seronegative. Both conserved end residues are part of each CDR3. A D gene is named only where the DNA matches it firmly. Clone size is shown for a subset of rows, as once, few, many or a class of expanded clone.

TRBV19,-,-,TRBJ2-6,TGTGCCTCCAGCCCAGGGGCCACCTCTGGGGCCAACGTCCTGACTTTC,CASSPGATSGANVLTF
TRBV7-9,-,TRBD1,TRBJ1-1,TGTGCCAGCAGCGGCCGGGACAGATACACTGAAGCTTTCTTT,CASSGRDRYTEAFF
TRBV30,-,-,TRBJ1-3,TGTGCCCGGAGTGTAGCCCCGGGGGGAGACGGAAACACCATATATTTT,CARSVAPGGDGNTIYF
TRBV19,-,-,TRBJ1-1,TGTGCCAGTAGTATCCGACGGGAACTTAACACTGAAGCTTTCTTT,CASSIRRELNTEAFF
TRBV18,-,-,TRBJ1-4,TGTGCCAGCTCACCGACGGGGTCCCGGTTAACTAATGAAAAACTGTTTTTT,CASSPTGSRLTNEKLFF
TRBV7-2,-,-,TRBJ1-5,TGTGCCAGCAGCTGGGGCGGTAATCAGCCCCAGCATTTT,CASSWGGNQPQHF
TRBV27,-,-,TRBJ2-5,TGTGCCAGCCTAACAGGGTTTGAGACCCAGTACTTC,CASLTGFETQYF
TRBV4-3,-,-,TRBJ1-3,TGCGCCAGCAGCCAAGATAATCACAGGTCGTCTGGAAACACCATATATTTT,CASSQDNHRSSGNTIYF
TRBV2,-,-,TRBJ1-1,TGTGCCAGCAGGAGGAACACTGAAGCTTTCTTT,CASRRNTEAFF
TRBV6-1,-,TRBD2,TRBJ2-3,TGTGCCAGCAGTGAGCCGGGGCTAGCGGGAGTATCGAGTACGCAGTATTTT,CASSEPGLAGVSSTQYF
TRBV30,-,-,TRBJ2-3,TGTGCCTGGAGTTACACAGACACAGATACGCAGTATTTT,CAWSYTDTDTQYF
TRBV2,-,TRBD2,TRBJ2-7,TGTGCCAGCAGTTTCAGCGGGAAGGGGGAGCAGTACTTC,CASSFSGKGEQYF
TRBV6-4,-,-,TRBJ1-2,TGTGCCAGCAGTGATTCGAGGTTGACCACAGGCGGCTACACCTTC,CASSDSRLTTGGYTF
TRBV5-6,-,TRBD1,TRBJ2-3,TGTGCCAGCACATTAACAGGGGGGTTAACAGATACGCAGTATTTT,CASTLTGGLTDTQYF
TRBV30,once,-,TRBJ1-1,TGTGCCTGGAGTGTAGAGGGTGTCACTGAAGCTTTCTTT,CAWSVEGVTEAFF
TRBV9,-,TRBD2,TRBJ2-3,TGTGCCAGCAGCGACGGACTAGGCAGAGATACGCAGTATTTT,CASSDGLGRDTQYF
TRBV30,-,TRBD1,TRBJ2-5,TGTGCCTGGAGTACGGGACAGGGCTCTTCGGGGACCCAGTACTTC,CAWSTGQGSSGTQYF
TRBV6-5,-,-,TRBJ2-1,TGTGCCAGCAGCCCCTCTAGCTATGAGCAGTTCTTC,CASSPSSYEQFF
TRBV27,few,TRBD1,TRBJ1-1,TGTGCCAGCAGAACAGGGCGACAGGGGATGAACACTGAAGCTTTCTTT,CASRTGRQGMNTEAFF
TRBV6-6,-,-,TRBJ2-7,TGTGCCAGCAGTTACTCCCCAGCGGGCTCCTACGAGCAGTACTTC,CASSYSPAGSYEQYF
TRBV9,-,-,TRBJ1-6,TGTGCCAGCACCCCAGGGGAACGCTCACCCCTCCACTTT,CASTPGERSPLHF
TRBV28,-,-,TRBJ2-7,TGTGCCAGCACAGGGCTCCTCTACGAGCAGTACTTC,CASTGLLYEQYF
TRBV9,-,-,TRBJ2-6,TGTGCCAGCAGCCCTGTCTCTGGGGCCAACGTCCTGACTTTC,CASSPVSGANVLTF
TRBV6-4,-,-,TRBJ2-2,TGTGCCAGCAAGAGTACGGACACCGGGGAGCTGTTTTTT,CASKSTDTGELFF
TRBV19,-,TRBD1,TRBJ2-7,TGTGCCACCAGGTCTCGGGACAGAACCTACGAGCAGTACTTC,CATRSRDRTYEQYF
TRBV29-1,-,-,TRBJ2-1,TGCAGCGCCATAGACTGGTCCTACAATGAGCAGTTCTTC,CSAIDWSYNEQFF
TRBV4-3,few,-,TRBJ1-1,TGCGCCAGCAGCCAGGCAGACAGGAACACTGAAGCTTTCTTT,CASSQADRNTEAFF
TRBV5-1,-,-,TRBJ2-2,TGCGCCAGCAGCTTGTTTCAGGGGTCGAACACCGGGGAGCTGTTTTTT,CASSLFQGSNTGELFF
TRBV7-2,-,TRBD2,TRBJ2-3,TGTGCCAGCAGCAAGGGACTAGCGGGAGGGGAAGATACGCAGTATTTT,CASSKGLAGGEDTQYF